This TCR beta chain was found in a study of T cells in Graves' hyperthyroidism and ophthalmopathy. At the level of the study: Before any treatment, at initial diagnosis, peripheral blood was collected.

The investigators amplified TCR beta CDR3 regions from RNA transcripts. First-round RT-PCR targeting the TCR CDR3 was performed with the HTBI primer set. TCRdb passed the multiplex PCR reads through MiXCR, listing each CDR3 protein once. Here the sample spans around 600,000 distinct CDR3 sequences, 13% to 15% being singletons. This clonotype was seen more than once but under ten times. Its antigen remains unidentified. CDR3 length equals 14 residues. Trimming cost V 3 bases and J 1 base, with 12 bases left between them. CDR1 SQVTM and CDR2 ANQGSEA come from the germline V gene. Findings of the study overall: Most thyroid-expanded clonotypes above 0.001 were also found in blood.

This receptor was identified in a woman between 18 and 29 years old with Graves' ophthalmopathy. This chain links TRBV29-1 with TRBJ2-5; no clear D gene. Sequencing was performed on blood. The CDR3 nucleotides read TGCAGCGTTGACCCCTCTGGGGTCCAAGAGACCCAGTACTTC. Its translation: CSVDPSGVQETQYF.